The 17 T cell receptor beta chains below all came from one sample that was sequenced in a study of T cell repertoires in cytomegalovirus infection. TCRdb recomputed calls from the reads with MiXCR, one row per CDR3 protein. Counted here are fewer than 700,000 distinct CDR3 sequences, about 24% occurring once; the ten biggest clones make up under 8.5%. The material sequenced was CD8+ T cells from PBMCs. These TCRs come from a human donor in good health (CMV status not recorded). Some clones in this sample may be carry-over from other donors' samples.

Only a few counts were recorded for this clonotype. The gene calls are TRBV2 and TRBJ1-6; D unresolved. Looked up from germline, CDR1 is SNHLY and CDR2 is FYNNEI. The CDR3 covers 14 residues. V lost 3 bases and J lost 5, with 8 bases in between. For the CDR3, the DNA is TGTGCCAGCAGTGACGGGGAAAATAATTCACCCCTCCACTTT. Translating gives CASSDGENNSPLHF. The whole variable domain, remainder taken from reference TRBV2 and TRBJ1-6, is EPEVTQTPSHQVTQMGQEVILRCVPISNHLYFYWYRQILGQKVEFLVSFYNNEISEKSEIFDDQFSVERPDGSNFTLKIRSTKLEDSAMYFCASSDGENNSPLHFGNGTRLTVT.

J is TRBJ2-2 and V is TRBV28; 11 bases map to TRBD2. This CDR3 comprises 21 residues. Germline V CDR1 and CDR2: MDHEN, SYDVKM. V lost 3 bases and J lost 2; bases outside the gene matches: 17. The chain's CDR3 is CASSLSNTGLAGGPNTGELFF. The CDR3 bases are TGTGCCAGCAGTTTGTCAAATACGGGGCTAGCGGGGGGACCTAACACCGGGGAGCTGTTTTTT.

V and J are TRBV27 and TRBJ2-7, with D hard to call. CDR1 is MNHEY, CDR2 SMNVEV, per germline (reference sequence). The CDR3 sequence is 13 residues long. V lost 8 bases and J 0 bases, leaving 11 bases between the germline ends. In DNA, the CDR3 is TGTGCCAGCTCGCGCAGTATCTCCTACGAGCAGTACTTC. Protein: CASSRSISYEQYF.

With regard to this clonotype: This may be a read error: a much more frequent sequence differs by one nucleotide. V usage is TRBV7-8 and J usage is TRBJ2-7, with no clear D. V lost 4 bases and J 2 bases, leaving 12 bases between the germline ends. The CDR3 covers 14 residues. Germline assignment: CDR1 SGHVS and CDR2 FQNEAQ. The CDR3 spells CASSSRTIPYEQYV. CDR3 nucleotide sequence: TGTGCCAGCAGCTCCCGGACCATCCCCTACGAGCAGTACGTC.

V is TRBV7-2 and J is TRBJ2-5; 9 bases line up with TRBD2. The CDR3 covers 17 residues. From germline, CDR1 is SGHTA and CDR2 FQGNSA. Trimming at V came to 0 bases and at J to 2 bases, leaving 7 bases not matched to a gene. The CDR3 nucleotides are TGTGCCAGCAGCTTAGCGGAGCGGGGGGAAACACAAGAGACCCAGTACTTC. This translates into CASSLAERGETQETQYF.

This clonotype was observed many times. The chain recombines TRBV12-3 or TRBV12-4 with TRBJ2-1, with TRBD1 identical over 7 bases. The CDR3 extends over 12 amino acids. With 5 bases clipped from V and 9 bases from J, the junction kept 4 bases outside the gene matches. CDR3 loop: CASSTGAGEQFF. In DNA form, the CDR3 reads TGTGCCAGCAGTACAGGGGCCGGTGAGCAGTTCTTC.

This clonotype was seen a handful of times. J is TRBJ1-1 and V is TRBV6-6; the match to TRBD1 covers 8 bases. CDR1 and CDR2 (germline): MNHNY, SVGAGI (reference sequence). V lost 2 bases and J lost 10; bases outside the gene matches: 6. The CDR3 sequence is 13 residues long. The CDR3 sequence is CASSYGGTGGAFF. The CDR3, as DNA: TGTGCCAGCAGTTACGGGGGGACAGGAGGAGCTTTCTTT.

The chain is built from TRBV6-2 or TRBV6-3 and TRBJ1-5, with D uncertain. Germline V CDR1 and CDR2: MNHEY, SVGEGT. V lost 8 bases, J lost 3 bases, and 14 bases lay in between. This CDR3 contains 14 residues. The CDR3, as DNA: TGTGCCAGCGGCTTCCCCGGGGACAATCAGCCCCAGCATTTT. As protein: CASGFPGDNQPQHF.

This clonotype was seen at least ten times. The chain employs TRBV7-9 and TRBJ2-5; 7 bases are shared with TRBD1. The V gene's germline CDR1 is SEHNR and CDR2 FQNEAQ (reference sequence). V was clipped by 5 bases and J by 7 bases; unmatched bases: 16. The length of the CDR3 is 16 residues. The CDR3 reads CASSLTYGQAVGTQYF. The CDR3, as DNA: TGTGCCAGCAGCCTCACCTATGGACAGGCAGTGGGGACCCAGTACTTC.

This clonotype came up many times. The V gene is TRBV7-6, the J gene TRBJ2-7, with 8 bases fitting TRBD1. The CDR3 runs to 16 residues. Unmatched junction bases numbered 7, after V lost 1 base and J lost 2 bases. In germline, CDR1 is SGHVS, CDR2 FNYEAQ. In nucleotides, the CDR3 is TGTGCCAGCAGCTTAGATGACAGGGGCGCGACCTACGAGCAGTACTTC. Translated: CASSLDDRGATYEQYF.

This sequence joins TRBV29-1 and TRBJ2-1; 9 bases match TRBD2. Trimming at V came to 0 bases and at J to 7 bases, leaving 7 bases not matched to a gene. Germline CDR1 SQVTM, CDR2 ANQGSEA. The CDR3 is 15 residues long. The CDR3 here is CSVEEISGGDNEQFF. DNA for the CDR3: TGCAGCGTTGAAGAGATTAGCGGGGGAGATAATGAGCAGTTCTTC.

This clonotype has just one count. The CDR3 sequence is CAINLAVDNEQFF. In nucleotides, the CDR3 is TGTGCCATAAATTTAGCGGTAGACAATGAGCAGTTCTTC. V usage is TRBV28 and J usage is TRBJ2-1; weak D call: TRBD2 (6 bases). The CDR3 runs to 13 residues. The V gene lost 10 bases and the J gene lost 5 bases, with 15 bases spanning the gap. Germline V lookup: CDR1 MDHEN, CDR2 SYDVKM.

This clonotype was counted many times. The genes are TRBV20-1 and TRBJ1-1; 10 nucleotides line up with TRBD1. V was clipped by 5 bases and J by 6 bases; unmatched bases: 9. The CDR3 has 14 amino acids. The germline V gene encodes CDR1 DFQATT and CDR2 SNEGSKA (reference sequence). CDR3 in amino acids: CSAPPGTGVPEAFF. The CDR3 region has the DNA TGCAGTGCTCCCCCCGGGACAGGGGTCCCTGAAGCTTTCTTT.

Concerning this clonotype itself: A clone one base away is much larger, so this may be a read error. The chain couples TRBV6-7 to TRBJ2-7; 12 bases agree with TRBD1. TRBV6-7 is designated an ORF whose function remains uncertain. CDR3 length equals 18 residues. In DNA, the CDR3 is TGTGTCAGCAGTTACTCGGGGACAGGGGGCCGCATGCCCTACGAGCAGTACGTC. Residues: CVSSYSGTGGRMPYEQYV.

This clonotype showed up many times. The chain links TRBV4-3 to TRBJ1-6; unclear D gene. Looked up from germline, CDR1 is LGHNA and CDR2 is YSLEER. Trimming removed 0 bases from V and 7 bases from J, with 10 bases in between. This CDR3 has 15 residues. The CDR3 nucleotides are TGCGCCAGCAGCCAAGATTACTCCCAAAATTCACCCCTCCACTTT. Translation: CASSQDYSQNSPLHF.

This clonotype was detected only a few times. V is TRBV2 and J is TRBJ1-2; 8 bases are a match to TRBD1. Germline CDR1 reads SNHLY; CDR2 reads FYNNEI. The V gene end was trimmed by 6 bases and the J gene end by 3 bases; junction bases not matched to a gene: 12. The CDR3 runs 16 residues. The CDR3 sequence: CASSHSLTGDDYGYTF. The CDR3 bases are TGTGCCAGCAGCCACTCCTTGACAGGGGATGACTATGGCTACACCTTC.

This clonotype was observed a few times. The chain couples TRBV7-9 to TRBJ2-3; TRBD2 agrees at 8 bases. Germline values: CDR1 SEHNR, CDR2 FQNEAQ (reference sequence). After removal of 6 bases from V and 4 bases from J, the junction contained 12 bases not matched to a gene. The CDR3 covers 16 residues. CDR3 nucleotide sequence: TGTGCCAGCAGTAGTAGCCGGGGGGGGGTCGCAGATACGCAGTATTTT. It translates to CASSSSRGGVADTQYF.